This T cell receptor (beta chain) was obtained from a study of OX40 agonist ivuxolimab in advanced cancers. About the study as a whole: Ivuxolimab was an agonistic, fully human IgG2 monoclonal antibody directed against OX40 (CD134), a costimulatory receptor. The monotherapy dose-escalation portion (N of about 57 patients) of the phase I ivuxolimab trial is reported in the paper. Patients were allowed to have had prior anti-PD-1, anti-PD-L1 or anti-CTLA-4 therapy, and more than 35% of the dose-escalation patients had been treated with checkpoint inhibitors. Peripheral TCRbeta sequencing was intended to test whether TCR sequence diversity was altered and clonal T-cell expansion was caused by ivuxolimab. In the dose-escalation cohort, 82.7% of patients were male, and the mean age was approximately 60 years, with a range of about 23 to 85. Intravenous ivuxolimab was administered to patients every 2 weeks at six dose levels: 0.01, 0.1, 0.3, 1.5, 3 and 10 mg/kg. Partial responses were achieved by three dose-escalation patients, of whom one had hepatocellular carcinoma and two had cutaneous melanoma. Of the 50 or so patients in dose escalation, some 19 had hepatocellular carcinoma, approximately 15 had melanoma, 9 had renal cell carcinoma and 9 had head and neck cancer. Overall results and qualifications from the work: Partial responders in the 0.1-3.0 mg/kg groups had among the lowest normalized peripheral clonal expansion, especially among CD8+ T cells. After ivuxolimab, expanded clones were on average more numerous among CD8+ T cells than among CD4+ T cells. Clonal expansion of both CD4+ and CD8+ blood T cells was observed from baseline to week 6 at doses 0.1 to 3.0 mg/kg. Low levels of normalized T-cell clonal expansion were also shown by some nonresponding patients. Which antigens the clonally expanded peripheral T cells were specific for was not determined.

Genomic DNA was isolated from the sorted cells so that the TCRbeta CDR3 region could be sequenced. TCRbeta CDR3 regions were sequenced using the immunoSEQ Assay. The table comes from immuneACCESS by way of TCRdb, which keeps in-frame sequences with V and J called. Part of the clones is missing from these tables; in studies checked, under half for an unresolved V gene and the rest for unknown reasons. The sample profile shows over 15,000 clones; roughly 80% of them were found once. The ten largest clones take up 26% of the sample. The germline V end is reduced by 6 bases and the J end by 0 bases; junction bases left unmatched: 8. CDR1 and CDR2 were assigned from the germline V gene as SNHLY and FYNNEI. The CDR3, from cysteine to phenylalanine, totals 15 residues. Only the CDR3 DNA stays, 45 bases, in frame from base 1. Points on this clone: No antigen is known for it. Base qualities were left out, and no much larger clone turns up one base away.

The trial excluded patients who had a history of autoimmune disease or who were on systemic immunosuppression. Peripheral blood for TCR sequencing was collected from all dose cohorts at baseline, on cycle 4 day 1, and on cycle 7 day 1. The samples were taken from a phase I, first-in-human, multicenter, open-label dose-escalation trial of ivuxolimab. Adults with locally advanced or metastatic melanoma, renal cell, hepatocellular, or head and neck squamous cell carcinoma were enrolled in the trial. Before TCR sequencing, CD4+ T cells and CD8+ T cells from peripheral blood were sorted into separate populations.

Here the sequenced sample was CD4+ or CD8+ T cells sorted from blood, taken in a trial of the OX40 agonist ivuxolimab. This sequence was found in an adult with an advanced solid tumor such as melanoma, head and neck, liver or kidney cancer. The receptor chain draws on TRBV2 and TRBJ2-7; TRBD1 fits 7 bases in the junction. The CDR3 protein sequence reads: CASSRMTGSSYEQYF. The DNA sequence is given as TGTGCCAGCAGCCGAATGACAGGGAGCTCCTACGAGCAGTACTTC.